Each of the 8 T cell receptor beta chains below was sequenced from the same sample in a study of blood T cell repertoires in COVID-19. Using immunoSEQ multiplex PCR, the repertoire was profiled, and TCRdb retains in-frame clones only, with some absent. Of roughly 310,000 clones listed, approximately 91% are singletons. The sample was PBMCs or T cells enriched from blood (not recorded which). The receptors were sampled from a woman aged 35 to 49 who had recovered from COVID-19.

The chain is built from TRBV18 and TRBJ1-2; D possibly corresponds to TRBD1 (6 bases). Trimming left V 4 bases short and J 6 bases short, with 9 bases between. The CDR3 consists of 12 residues. Germline lookup yields CDR1 KGHSH and CDR2 LQKENI. The CDR3 region is CASSLKGDGYTF. As DNA, the CDR3 is TGTGCCAGCTCACTAAAGGGGGATGGCTACACCTTC.

V usage is TRBV7-2 and J usage is TRBJ1-5, with D perhaps TRBD1 (6 bases). Germline V gene lookup returns CDR1 SGHTA and CDR2 FQGNSA. V lost 1 base and J lost 4, with 11 bases in between. The CDR3 is 15 residues long. The CDR3 is CASSLERGSNQPQHF. The CDR3 region has the DNA TGTGCCAGCAGCTTAGAAAGGGGGAGTAATCAGCCCCAGCATTTT.

The genes are TRBV9 and TRBJ2-7; D remains ambiguous. CDR1 SGDLS and CDR2 YYNGEE come from the germline V gene. Trimming took off 4 bases at V and 3 bases at J, with 14 bases between the two ends. This CDR3 is built from 14 residues. The CDR3 loop is CASSPLDASYEQYF. The CDR3 nucleotides are TGTGCCAGCAGCCCCTTAGACGCTAGCTACGAGCAGTACTTC. The variable domain in full, with the rest retrieved from reference TRBV9 and TRBJ2-7, is DSGVTQTPKHLITATGQRVTLRCSPRSGDLSVYWYQQSLDQGLQFLIQYYNGEERAKGNILERFSAQQFPDLHSELNLSSLELGDSALYFCASSPLDASYEQYFGPGTRLTVT.

CDR3: CASSQGGQSYGYTF. The CDR3 region has the DNA TGCGCCAGCAGTCAAGGGGGACAGTCCTATGGCTACACCTTC. This rearrangement joins TRBV23-1 to TRBJ1-2, with 7 bases aligning to TRBD1. TRBV23-1 qualifies as an ORF whose function is uncertain. The J segment lost 4 bases and the V segment lost 2 bases, leaving 4 bases of the junction unmatched. The length of the CDR3 is 14 residues.

The V call is TRBV29-1, the J call TRBJ1-5; 7 bases match TRBD1. The CDR3 extends over 14 amino acids. The V gene's germline CDR1 is SQVTM and CDR2 ANQGSEA. V shed 7 bases and J 0 bases; nucleotides not matched to a gene: 6. CDR3 DNA: TGCAGCGAGAGTGACAGGGATAGCAATCAGCCCCAGCATTTT. Translation gives CSESDRDSNQPQHF.

The chain is built from TRBV5-1 and TRBJ1-2; D remains unclear. Germline CDR1 is SGHRS and CDR2 is YFSETQ. CDR3 length equals 13 residues. V dropped 5 bases and J dropped 1 base, with 9 bases sitting between them. This chain's CDR3 is CASSSWSNYGYTF. CDR3 nucleotides: TGCGCCAGCAGTAGCTGGAGTAACTATGGCTACACCTTC.

The chain has TRBV6-6 and TRBJ1-5; D remains unclear. Germline loops: CDR1 MNHNY, CDR2 SVGAGI (reference sequence). V was cut by 6 bases and J by 9 bases, with 9 bases left in between. The CDR3 runs 11 residues. CDR3 sequence reads: CASSPPGPQHF. CDR3 nucleotide sequence: TGTGCCAGCAGCCCCCCCGGGCCCCAGCATTTT.

The V gene is TRBV7-2, the J gene TRBJ1-1, with a weak D call TRBD1 (5 bases). Deletions cut 3 bases from V and 2 bases from J, with 10 bases between. The CDR3 contains 14 residues. CDR1 and CDR2 from the germline V gene are SGHTA and FQGNSA. The CDR3 coding sequence is TGTGCCAGCAGCTTGATAACAGGAAACACTGAAGCTTTCTTT. The encoded protein is CASSLITGNTEAFF.